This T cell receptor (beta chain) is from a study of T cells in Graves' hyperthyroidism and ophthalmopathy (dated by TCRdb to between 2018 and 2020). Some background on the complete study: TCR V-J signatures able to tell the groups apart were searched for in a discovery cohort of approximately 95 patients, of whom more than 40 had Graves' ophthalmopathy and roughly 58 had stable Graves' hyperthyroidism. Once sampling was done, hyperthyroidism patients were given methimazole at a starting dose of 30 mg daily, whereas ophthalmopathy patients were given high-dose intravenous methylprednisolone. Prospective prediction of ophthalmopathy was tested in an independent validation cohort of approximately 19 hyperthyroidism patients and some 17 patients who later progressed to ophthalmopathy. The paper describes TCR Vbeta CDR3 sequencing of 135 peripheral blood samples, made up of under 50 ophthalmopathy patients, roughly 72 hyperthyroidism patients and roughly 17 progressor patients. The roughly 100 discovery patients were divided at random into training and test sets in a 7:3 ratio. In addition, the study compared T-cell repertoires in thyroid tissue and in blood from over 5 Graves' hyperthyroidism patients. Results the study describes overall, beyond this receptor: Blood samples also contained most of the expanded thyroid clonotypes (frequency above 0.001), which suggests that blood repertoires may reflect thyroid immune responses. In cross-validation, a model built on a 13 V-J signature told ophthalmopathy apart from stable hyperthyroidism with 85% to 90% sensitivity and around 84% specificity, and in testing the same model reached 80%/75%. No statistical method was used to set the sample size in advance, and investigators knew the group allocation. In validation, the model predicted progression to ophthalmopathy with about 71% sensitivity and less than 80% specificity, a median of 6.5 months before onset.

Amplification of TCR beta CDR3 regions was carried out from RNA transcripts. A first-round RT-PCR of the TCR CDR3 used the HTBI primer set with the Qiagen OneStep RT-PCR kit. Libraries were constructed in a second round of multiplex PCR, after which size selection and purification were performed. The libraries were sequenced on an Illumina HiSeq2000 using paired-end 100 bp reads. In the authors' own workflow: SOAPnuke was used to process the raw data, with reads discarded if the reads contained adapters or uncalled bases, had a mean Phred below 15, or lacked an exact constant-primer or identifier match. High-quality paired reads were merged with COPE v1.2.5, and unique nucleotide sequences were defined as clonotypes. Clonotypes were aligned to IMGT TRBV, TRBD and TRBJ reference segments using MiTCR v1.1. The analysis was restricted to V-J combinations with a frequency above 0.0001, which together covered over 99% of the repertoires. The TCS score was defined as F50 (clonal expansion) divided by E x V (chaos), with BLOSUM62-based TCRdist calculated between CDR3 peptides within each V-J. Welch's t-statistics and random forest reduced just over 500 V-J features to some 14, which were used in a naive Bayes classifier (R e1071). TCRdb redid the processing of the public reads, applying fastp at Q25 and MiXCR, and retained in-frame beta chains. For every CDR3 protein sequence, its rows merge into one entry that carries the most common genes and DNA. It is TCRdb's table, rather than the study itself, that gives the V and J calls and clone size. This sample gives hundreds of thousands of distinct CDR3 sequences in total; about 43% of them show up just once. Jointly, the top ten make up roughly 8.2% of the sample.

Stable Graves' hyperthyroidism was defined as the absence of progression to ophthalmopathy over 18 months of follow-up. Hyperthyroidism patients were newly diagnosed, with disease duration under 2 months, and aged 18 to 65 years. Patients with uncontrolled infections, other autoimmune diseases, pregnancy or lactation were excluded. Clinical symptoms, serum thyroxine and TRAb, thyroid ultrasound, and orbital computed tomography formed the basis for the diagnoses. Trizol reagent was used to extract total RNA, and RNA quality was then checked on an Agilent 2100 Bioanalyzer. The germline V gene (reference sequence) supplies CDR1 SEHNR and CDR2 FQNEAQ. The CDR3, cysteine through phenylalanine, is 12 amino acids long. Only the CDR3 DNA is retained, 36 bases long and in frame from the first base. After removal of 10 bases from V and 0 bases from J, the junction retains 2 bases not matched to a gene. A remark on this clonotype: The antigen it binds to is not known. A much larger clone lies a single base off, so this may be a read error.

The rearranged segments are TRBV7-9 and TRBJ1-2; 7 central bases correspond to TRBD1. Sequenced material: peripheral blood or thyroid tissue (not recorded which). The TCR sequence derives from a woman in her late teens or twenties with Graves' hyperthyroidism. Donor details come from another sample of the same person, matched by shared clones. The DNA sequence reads TGTGCCACGGACAGGCCTAACTATGGCTACACCTTC. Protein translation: CATDRPNYGYTF.